This T cell receptor (beta chain) appears in the sequencing data of a study of prognosis after radiotherapy for stage I lung cancer (dated by TCRdb to about 2021). For the study in its entirety: About 20 stage I NSCLC patients were enrolled in Nanjing, China, between 2018 and 2019. Newly diagnosed primary stage I lung tumors occurred in some 15 patients, and oligometastatic NSCLC after surgical resection of the primary tumor occurred in five or six. Every patient was deemed medically inoperable, more than ten because of comorbidities and more than 5 because they refused surgery. Ages in the cohort of around 14 men and 6 or 7 women ranged from roughly 50 to 85 years, with a median of 74. Tumor histology was squamous cell carcinoma in six or seven patients and adenocarcinoma in more than 10. SBRT was delivered in 3 to 5 fractions with a biologically effective dose of at least 100 Gy, and image-guided IMRT or VMAT was used for delivery. Concurrent therapy was not administered to any patient alongside SBRT. Distant metastases were developed by four of the 19 patients after SBRT, at a median of roughly 7 months, whereas no significant progression was observed in the other 15 patients. Peripheral blood TCR beta repertoires were profiled in stage I NSCLC patients before and after stereotactic body radiotherapy, and the study then linked these repertoires to distant failure. The study took one blood sample before SBRT and one after SBRT from each of 20 or so patients and sequenced all 40 or so samples.

This clonotype was observed at least ten times. The clone's antigen remains unknown. One base away there is no much larger clone; base qualities are not given. The TCR beta CDR3 region was amplified from genomic DNA by two rounds of multiplex PCR. The first PCR round used primers specific to each TRBV and TRBJ gene, with sequences filed in Chinese patent CN105087789A. Universal primers were used in the second round of PCR. The Roche High Pure PCR Template Preparation Kit was used to extract genomic DNA from frozen PBMCs. Paired-end sequencing with 151 bp reads was performed on the libraries using an Illumina HiSeq 3000. The study's processing was this. Raw reads lacking the multiplex PCR primer sequences were removed with CutAdapt. PEAR was used to merge high-quality paired reads into contigs. By aligning each contig to reference sequences, MiXCR assigned the TRB V, D and J gene segments to that contig. CDR3 sequences were clustered by base quality and sequence similarity to remove sequencing errors. Shannon entropy, normalized by the natural log of the productive TCR sequence number, served as the measure of diversity. Clonality was defined as one minus Shannon entropy divided by the natural log of the number of unique clonotypes. The Youden index of ROC curves was used to select progression-free survival cut-offs for repertoire metrics, and analyses were performed in R 3.5.3. The public reads were quality trimmed at Q25 with fastp and then assembled into clones with MiXCR by TCRdb, keeping productive beta chains. Entries that share a CDR3 protein sequence are merged under the most common genes and DNA. TCRdb's processing, not the authors' own work, is the source of the V and J calls. Across this sample there are approximately 31,000 distinct CDR3 sequences, with roughly 52% seen only once. Of the sample, about 15% is held by the ten largest clones.

Study-wide conclusions, independent of this receptor: No determination of tumor specificity was made for expanded TCR clones. A decrease in unique TCR clone counts was observed after SBRT (median around 9,800 before versus several thousand after; Wilcoxon paired P=0.011). TRBV and TRBJ usage frequencies reportedly varied with metastasis status, involving two V genes at baseline and roughly 9 V and two J genes after SBRT. The small cohort and short follow-up limited the study, so independent validation of the findings is needed. Post-SBRT Shannon entropy and its change from baseline were lower in patients who developed distant metastases; baseline Shannon entropy was not associated with metastases. None of the reported P values were adjusted for multiple comparisons.

All patients had node-negative disease on CT and PET/CT, and none had a history of other malignancies or prior chemotherapy or radiotherapy. At each of the two time points, 6 to 7 milliliters of peripheral venous blood were collected into EDTA tubes. Ficoll-Paque Plus density-gradient centrifugation was used to isolate PBMCs. Samples were stored at -80°C immediately after collection until analysis. The receptor was isolated from a donor aged 50 or older with non-small cell lung cancer. Sequenced material: PBMCs, taken before or after stereotactic body radiation therapy (not recorded which).

The DNA is as follows: TGCGCCAGCAGCCAAGCGTTTTCTTTGGGGGATCCGCAGTATTTT. Translated, this is CASSQAFSLGDPQYF. The chain is made from TRBV4-1 and TRBJ2-3; the D match is possibly TRBD1 or TRBD2, with 5 bases aligned in each. V gives up 1 base and J gives up 10 bases, and the segment between their germline ends measures 18 bases. From its cysteine to its phenylalanine, the CDR3 spans 15 amino acids. Solely the CDR3 DNA is kept, with 45 bases framed from the first base. For CDR1 and CDR2, the germline V gene lists MGHRA and YSYEKL.